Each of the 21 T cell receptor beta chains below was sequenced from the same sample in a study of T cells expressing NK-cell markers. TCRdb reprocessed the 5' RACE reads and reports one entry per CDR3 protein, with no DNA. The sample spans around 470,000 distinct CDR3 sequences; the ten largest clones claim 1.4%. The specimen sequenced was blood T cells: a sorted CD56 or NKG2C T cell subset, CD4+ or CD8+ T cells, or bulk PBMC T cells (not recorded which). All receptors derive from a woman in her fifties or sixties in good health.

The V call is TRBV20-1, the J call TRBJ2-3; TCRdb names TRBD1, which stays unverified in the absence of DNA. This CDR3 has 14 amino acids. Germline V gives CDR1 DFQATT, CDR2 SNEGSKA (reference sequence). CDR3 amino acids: CSARDSGFSDTQYF.

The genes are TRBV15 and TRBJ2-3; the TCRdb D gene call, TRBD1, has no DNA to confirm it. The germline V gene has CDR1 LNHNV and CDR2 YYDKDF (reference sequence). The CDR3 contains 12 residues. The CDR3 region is CATRSTAYTQYF.

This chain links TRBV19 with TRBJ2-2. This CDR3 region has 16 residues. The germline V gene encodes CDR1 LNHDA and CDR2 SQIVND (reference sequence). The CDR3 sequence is CASSMSDLANTGELFF.

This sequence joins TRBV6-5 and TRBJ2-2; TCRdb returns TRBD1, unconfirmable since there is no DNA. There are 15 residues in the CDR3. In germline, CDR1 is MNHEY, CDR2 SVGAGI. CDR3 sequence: CASSRQAGNTGELFF.

The CDR3 here is CATSLTSGNHEQFF. The chain uses TRBV24-1 and TRBJ2-1; the D gene TCRdb calls, TRBD2, cannot be checked with no DNA. This CDR3 has 14 residues. Germline V CDR1 and CDR2: KGHDR, SFDVKD.

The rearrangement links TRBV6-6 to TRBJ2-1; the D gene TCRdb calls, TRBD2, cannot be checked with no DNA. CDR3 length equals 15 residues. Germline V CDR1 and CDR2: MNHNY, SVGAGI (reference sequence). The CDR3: CASSYSNLAGAGQFF.

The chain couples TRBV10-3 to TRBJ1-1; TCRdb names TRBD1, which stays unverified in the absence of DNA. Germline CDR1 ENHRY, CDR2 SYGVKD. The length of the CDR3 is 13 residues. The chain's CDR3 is CAISDRVVDEAFF.

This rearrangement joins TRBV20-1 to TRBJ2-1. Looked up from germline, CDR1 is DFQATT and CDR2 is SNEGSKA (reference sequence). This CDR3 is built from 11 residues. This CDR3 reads CSATDLNEQFF.

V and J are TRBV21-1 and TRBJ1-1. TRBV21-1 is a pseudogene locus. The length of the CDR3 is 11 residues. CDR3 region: CASWTLGEAFF.

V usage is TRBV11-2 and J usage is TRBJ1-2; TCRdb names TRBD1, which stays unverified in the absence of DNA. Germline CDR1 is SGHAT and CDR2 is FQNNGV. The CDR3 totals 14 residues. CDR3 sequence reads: CASSPGQVNYGYTF.

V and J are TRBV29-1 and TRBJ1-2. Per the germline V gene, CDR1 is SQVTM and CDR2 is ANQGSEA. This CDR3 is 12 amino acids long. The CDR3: CSAKLWEAGYTF.

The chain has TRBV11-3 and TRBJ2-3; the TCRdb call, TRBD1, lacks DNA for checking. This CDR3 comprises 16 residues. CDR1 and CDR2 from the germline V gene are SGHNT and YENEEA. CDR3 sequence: CASSSGQGIGPDTQYF.

The CDR3 sequence is CASSYGLAGGGEQFF. This rearrangement joins TRBV4-1 to TRBJ2-1; TCRdb proposes TRBD2, but this gene call is untestable without DNA. The CDR3 extends over 15 amino acids. Germline lookup yields CDR1 MGHRA and CDR2 YSYEKL.

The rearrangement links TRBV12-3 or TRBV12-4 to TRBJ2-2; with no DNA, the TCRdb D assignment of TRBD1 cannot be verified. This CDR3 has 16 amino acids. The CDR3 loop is CASSSPGPGGIGELFF.

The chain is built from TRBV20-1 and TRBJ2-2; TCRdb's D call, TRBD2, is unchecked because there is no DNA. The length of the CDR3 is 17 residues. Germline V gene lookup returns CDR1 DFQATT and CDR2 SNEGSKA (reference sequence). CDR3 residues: CSARETSGRWDTGELFF.

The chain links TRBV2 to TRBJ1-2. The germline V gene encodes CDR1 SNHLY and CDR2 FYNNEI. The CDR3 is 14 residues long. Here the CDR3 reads CASSAGGQIYGYTF.

The CDR3 loop reads CASSPLQSQGGNFNEQFF. V gene TRBV5-1 combines with J gene TRBJ2-1; the TCRdb call, TRBD2, lacks DNA for checking. The CDR3 covers 18 residues. CDR1 and CDR2 from the germline V gene are SGHRS and YFSETQ.

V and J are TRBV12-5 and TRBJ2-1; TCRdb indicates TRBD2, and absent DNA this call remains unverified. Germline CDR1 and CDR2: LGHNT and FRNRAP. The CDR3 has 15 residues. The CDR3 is CASGSRTSGTNEQFF.

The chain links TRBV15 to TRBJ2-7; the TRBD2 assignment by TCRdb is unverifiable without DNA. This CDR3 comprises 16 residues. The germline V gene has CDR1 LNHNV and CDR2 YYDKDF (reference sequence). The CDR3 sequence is CATSPGPGLAGGSQYF.

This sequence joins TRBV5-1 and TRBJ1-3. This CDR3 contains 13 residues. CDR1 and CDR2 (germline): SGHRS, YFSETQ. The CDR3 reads CASSGGPGNTIYF.

CDR3: CASSPEAGTNIQYF. This rearrangement joins TRBV18 to TRBJ2-4; TCRdb's D call, TRBD1, is unchecked because there is no DNA. Germline CDR1 and CDR2: KGHSH and LQKENI. The CDR3 length is 14 residues.